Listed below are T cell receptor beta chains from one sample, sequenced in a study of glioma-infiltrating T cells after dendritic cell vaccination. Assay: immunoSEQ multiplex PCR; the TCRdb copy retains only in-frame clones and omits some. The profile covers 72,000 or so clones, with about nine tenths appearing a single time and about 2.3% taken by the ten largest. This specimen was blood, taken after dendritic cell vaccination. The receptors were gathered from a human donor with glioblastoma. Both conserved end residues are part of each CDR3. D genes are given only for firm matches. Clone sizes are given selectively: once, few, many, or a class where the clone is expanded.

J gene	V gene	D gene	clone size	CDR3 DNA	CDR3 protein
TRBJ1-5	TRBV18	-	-	TGTGCCAGCTCACCCGCGGCCGTTCAGCCCCAGCATTTT	CASSPAAVQPQHF
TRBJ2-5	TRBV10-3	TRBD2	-	TGTGCCATCAGTCTTAATAGCGGGGGAGCAGAAGAGACCCAGTACTTC	CAISLNSGGAEETQYF
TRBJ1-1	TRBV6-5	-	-	TGTGCCAGCGTCCAAGGAAGGCAGGGGTCGAAGGGGGCTTTCTTT	CASVQGRQGSKGAFF
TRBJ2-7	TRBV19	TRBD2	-	TGTGCCAGTAGTCGGACTAGCGCATCCTACGAGCAGTACTTC	CASSRTSASYEQYF
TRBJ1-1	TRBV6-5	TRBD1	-	TGTGCCAGCAGTCCCGACAGGGCTGGCACTGAAGCTTTCTTT	CASSPDRAGTEAFF
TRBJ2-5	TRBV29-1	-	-	TGCAGCGTTGAGTATCCGGGATTGGAGACCCAGTACTTC	CSVEYPGLETQYF
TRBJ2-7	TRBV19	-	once	TGTGCCAGTAGTGGCCGGGACTCTCCCTACGAGCAGTACTTC	CASSGRDSPYEQYF
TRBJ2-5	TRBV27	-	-	TGTGCCAGCAGTTCACGCAGGGGAGAGACCCAGTACTTC	CASSSRRGETQYF
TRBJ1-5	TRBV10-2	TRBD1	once	TGCGCCAGCAGTGAGATGGGACAGCTCAATCAGCCCCAGCATTTT	CASSEMGQLNQPQHF
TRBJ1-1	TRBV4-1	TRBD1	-	TGCGCCAGCAGAATACAGGGGGCCCCGAACACTGAAGCTTTCTTT	CASRIQGAPNTEAFF
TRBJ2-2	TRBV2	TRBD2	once	TGTGCCGGGGCGGGACTAGCGGGAGTCACCGGGGAGCTGTTTTTT	CAGAGLAGVTGELFF
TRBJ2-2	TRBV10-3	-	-	TGTGCCATCACTCAGGGGGGTAACACCGGGGAGCTGTTTTTT	CAITQGGNTGELFF
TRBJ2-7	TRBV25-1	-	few	TGTGCCAGCAGTGAATCGGAGGAGCAGTACTTC	CASSESEEQYF
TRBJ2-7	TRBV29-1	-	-	TGCAGCGCCCACAGGGAGGGCGAGCAGTACTTC	CSAHREGEQYF
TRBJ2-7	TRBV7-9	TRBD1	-	TGTGCCAGCAGCTCCGGACAGGCAGATTCCTACGAGCAGTACTTC	CASSSGQADSYEQYF
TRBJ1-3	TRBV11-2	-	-	TGTGCCAGCAGCTCTGGGGCAACTGGAAACACCATATATTTT	CASSSGATGNTIYF
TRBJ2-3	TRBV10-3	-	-	TGTGCCATCAGTGGAGGACTTCGGAAGGCAGATACGCAGTATTTT	CAISGGLRKADTQYF
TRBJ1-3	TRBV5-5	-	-	TGTGCCAGCAGCTTCGGTGCCGCCATATATTTT	CASSFGAAIYF
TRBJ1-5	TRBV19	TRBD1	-	TGTGCCAGTAGTACTGGGACAGGGCTTTTTCCCCAGCATTTT	CASSTGTGLFPQHF
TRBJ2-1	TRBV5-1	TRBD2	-	TGCGCCAGCAGCTTGCCTAGCGGGGACTACAATGAGCAGTTCTTC	CASSLPSGDYNEQFF
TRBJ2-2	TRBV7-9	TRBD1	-	TGTGCCAGCAGCTACCCGGGACAGGGGACCGGGGAGCTGTTTTTT	CASSYPGQGTGELFF
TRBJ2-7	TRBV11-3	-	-	TGTGCCAGCAGCTTAATGTTGGAAGGGGGGCAGTACTTC	CASSLMLEGGQYF